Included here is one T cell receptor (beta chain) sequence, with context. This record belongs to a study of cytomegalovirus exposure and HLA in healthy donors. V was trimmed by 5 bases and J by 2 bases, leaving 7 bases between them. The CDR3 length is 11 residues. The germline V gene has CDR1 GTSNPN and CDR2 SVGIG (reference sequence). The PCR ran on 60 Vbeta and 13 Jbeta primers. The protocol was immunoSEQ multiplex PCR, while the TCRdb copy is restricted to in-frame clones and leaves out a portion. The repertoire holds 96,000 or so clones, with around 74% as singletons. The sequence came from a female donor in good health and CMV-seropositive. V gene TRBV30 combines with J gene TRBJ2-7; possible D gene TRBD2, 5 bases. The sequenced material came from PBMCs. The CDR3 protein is CAWAEAYEQYF. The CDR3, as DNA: TGTGCCTGGGCGGAGGCCTACGAGCAGTACTTC.